This section outlines one TCR beta chain sequence together with its context. No antigen is known for it. The validation cohort, a group of around 120 subjects, included the donors and was separate from the roughly 700-subject first cohort. Measured with immunoSEQ multiplex PCR; TCRdb has only the in-frame clones, and not every one. Among some 150,000 clones listed, over 80% were seen once. This CDR3 is 15 amino acids long. V gave up 1 base and J gave up 6 bases; unmatched junction bases: 7. Germline V gene lookup returns CDR1 MNHEY and CDR2 SMNVEV (reference sequence). This specimen belongs to a study of cytomegalovirus exposure and HLA in healthy donors. Study-level results: Researchers catalogued approximately 160 TCR beta chains as cytomegalovirus-associated.

The chain has TRBV27 and TRBJ2-7, with TRBD1 matching 9 bases. The sequenced sample consisted of PBMCs. The sequence was obtained from a man between 18 and 29 years old in good health and CMV-seropositive. The CDR3 region is CASSLFGTGIFEQYF. In nucleotides, the CDR3 is TGTGCCAGCAGTTTATTCGGGACAGGGATCTTCGAGCAGTACTTC.